The 20 T cell receptor beta chains below come from one sample, sequenced in a study of T cell changes during pregnancy in multiple sclerosis. This table comes from immunoSEQ multiplex PCR, and its TCRdb copy is limited to in-frame clones, with some not included. The sample has 40,000 to 55,000 clones; over 75% are singletons. This sample comprised CD4+ T cells from peripheral blood mononuclear cells, obtained before pregnancy. Source of these receptors: a female donor with multiple sclerosis, enrolled in a pregnancy study.

This clone appeared a single time. V usage is TRBV4-1 and J usage is TRBJ1-2; no clear D. The CDR3 consists of 16 residues. V was trimmed by 2 bases and J by 7 bases, leaving 20 bases between them. Germline assignment: CDR1 MGHRA and CDR2 YSYEKL. CDR3 region: CASSQIGTMPVGGYTF. The CDR3 DNA sequence: TGCGCCAGCAGCCAAATTGGAACTATGCCAGTGGGTGGCTACACCTTC.

The chain has TRBV15 and TRBJ2-7; 10 bases map to TRBD2. This CDR3 region has 16 residues. The germline gives CDR1 LNHNV, CDR2 YYDKDF (reference sequence). J was trimmed by 2 bases and V by 5 bases; bases with no gene match: 9. CDR3 DNA sequence: TGTGCCACCAGCCTGCTAGCGGGAGCTGAGGCCTACGAGCAGTACTTC. The encoded protein is CATSLLAGAEAYEQYF. Supplemented by reference TRBV15 and TRBJ2-7, the full variable domain reads DAMVIQNPRYQVTQFGKPVTLSCSQTLNHNVMYWYQQKSSQAPKLLFHYYDKDFNNEADTPDNFQSRRPNTSFCFLDIRSPGLGDTAMYLCATSLLAGAEAYEQYFGPGTRLTVT.

A few counts support this clone. The genes are TRBV7-8 and TRBJ2-1; 12 positions agree with TRBD2. This CDR3 region has 16 residues. Trimming removed 2 bases from V and 6 bases from J; junction bases left unmatched: 5. From germline, CDR1 is SGHVS and CDR2 FQNEAQ. The CDR3: CASSLLRTSGANEQFF. The CDR3 DNA reads TGTGCCAGCAGCTTACTCAGGACTAGCGGGGCCAATGAGCAGTTCTTC.

This clone was counted once. The rearrangement uses TRBV6-5 and TRBJ1-5; the D gene is possibly TRBD1 (6 bases). The CDR3 is made up of 15 amino acids. Germline V gene lookup returns CDR1 MNHEY and CDR2 SVGAGI. V gave up 6 bases and J gave up 2 bases, with 14 bases separating them. The CDR3, as DNA: TGTGCCAGCAGCCCGGACAGTCTGGGCAATCAGCCCCAGCATTTT. Translating it yields CASSPDSLGNQPQHF.

The chain is built from TRBV7-3 and TRBJ1-1; D gene uncertain. With 6 bases removed from V and 1 base from J, the gap between germline ends came to 9 bases. CDR3 length equals 13 residues. The germline V gene encodes CDR1 SGHTA and CDR2 FQGTGA. CDR3 in amino acids: CASSSTPNTEAFF. CDR3 nucleotides: TGTGCCAGCAGTTCAACACCGAACACTGAAGCTTTCTTT.

The chain links TRBV5-1 to TRBJ2-7, with 10 bases fitting TRBD2. Per germline, CDR1 SGHRS and CDR2 YFSETQ. CDR3 size: 15 residues. The ends lost 2 bases at V and 2 bases at J; junction bases unmatched: 4. The CDR3: CASSLSGRAPYEQYF. As DNA, the CDR3 is TGCGCCAGCAGCTTAAGCGGGAGGGCCCCCTACGAGCAGTACTTC.

Comments on this clone: Mismatch with germline at one junction end may stem from a read error. For the CDR3, the DNA is TGTGCCAGCACCTTAGCGGGGGGGAGCACAGATACGCAGTATTTT. Translating it yields CASTLAGGSTDTQYF. The rearrangement joins TRBV7-2 to TRBJ2-3; TRBD2 matches at 11 bases. CDR1 is SGHTA and CDR2 is FQGNSA in the germline V gene. This CDR3 is built from 15 residues.

The chain joins TRBV29-1 to TRBJ1-1; tentatively, D is TRBD1 (6 bases). Deletions cut 4 bases from V and 7 bases from J, with 16 bases between. This CDR3 has 13 residues. Germline V gene sequence: CDR1 SQVTM, CDR2 ANQGSEA. This chain's CDR3 is CSVARQERNEAFF. DNA for the CDR3: TGCAGCGTTGCGAGACAGGAAAGAAATGAAGCTTTCTTT.

The chain is built from TRBV6-6 and TRBJ1-5, with D hard to call. Trimming pared 7 bases from V and 3 bases from J, leaving 7 bases between. Germline V CDR1 and CDR2: MNHNY, SVGAGI (reference sequence). The CDR3 covers 12 residues. The CDR3 sequence is CASNSPNQPQHF. CDR3 nucleotides: TGTGCCAGCAATTCTCCCAATCAGCCCCAGCATTTT.

A few counts support this clone. This chain uses TRBV30 with TRBJ1-2; TRBD1 matches at 7 bases. This CDR3 spans 12 amino acids. After removal of 4 bases from V and 6 bases from J, the junction contained 5 bases not matched to a gene. Germline CDR1 GTSNPN, CDR2 SVGIG (reference sequence). The CDR3 coding sequence is TGTGCCTGGACCCCGACAGGGAATGGCTACACCTTC. Encoded protein: CAWTPTGNGYTF.

This chain joins TRBV11-2 and TRBJ1-2; D remains unclear. This CDR3 comprises 13 residues. Germline-derived CDR1 and CDR2 are SGHAT and FQNNGV. V lost 1 base, J lost 8 bases, and 11 bases lay in between. In DNA, the CDR3 is TGTGCCAGCAGCTTAGCGGCCTCCGGGGGCTACACCTTC. It codes for CASSLAASGGYTF.

The chain couples TRBV19 to TRBJ2-7; D is perhaps TRBD2 (5 bases). V lost 3 bases and J lost 5, with 11 bases in between. Germline V gene data show CDR1 as LNHDA and CDR2 as SQIVND (reference sequence). There are 13 residues in the CDR3. The CDR3 is CASSIEGSDEQYF. The CDR3, as DNA: TGTGCCAGTAGTATTGAGGGTTCGGACGAGCAGTACTTC.

This sequence joins TRBV29-1 and TRBJ2-1; the match to TRBD2 covers 8 bases. This CDR3 spans 14 amino acids. The germline V gene has CDR1 SQVTM and CDR2 ANQGSEA. The J segment lost 6 bases and the V segment lost 3 bases, leaving 7 bases of the junction unmatched. The CDR3 nucleotides are TGCAGCGTTGATTCGGGGGGGGCCTCCAATGAGCAGTTCTTC. It yields the protein CSVDSGGASNEQFF.

The rearrangement uses TRBV28 and TRBJ1-5; D unresolved. Germline-derived CDR1 and CDR2 are MDHEN and SYDVKM. The CDR3 is made up of 14 amino acids. V lost 7 bases and J lost 4, with 14 bases in between. For the CDR3, the DNA is TGTGCCAGCATCCTCGGAGGAGGGAATCAGCCCCAGCATTTT. Translation gives CASILGGGNQPQHF.

CDR3 residues: CASRRGTHEQYF. The CDR3 region has the DNA TGTGCCAGCAGACGCGGGACCCACGAGCAGTACTTC. The chain recombines TRBV2 with TRBJ2-7; maybe TRBD2 (6 bases). Per germline, CDR1 SNHLY and CDR2 FYNNEI. This CDR3 has 12 amino acids. The V gene lost 6 bases and the J gene lost 5 bases, with 11 bases spanning the gap.

The genes are TRBV18 and TRBJ1-2, with 10 bases identical to TRBD1. The CDR3 runs to 15 residues. V gave up 3 bases and J gave up 2 bases; unmatched junction bases: 3. Germline loops: CDR1 KGHSH, CDR2 LQKENI. The CDR3 spells CASSPVDRGNYGYTF. The CDR3 DNA reads TGTGCCAGCTCACCGGTGGACAGGGGGAACTATGGCTACACCTTC.

The chain couples TRBV27 to TRBJ2-3; D is unresolved. Deletions cut 2 bases from V and 2 bases from J, with 8 bases between. CDR1 and CDR2 (germline): MNHEY, SMNVEV (reference sequence). This CDR3 has 14 residues. In DNA, the CDR3 is TGTGCCAGCAGTTTAACTAAGGCCACAGATACGCAGTATTTT. This codes for CASSLTKATDTQYF.

The V gene is TRBV5-1, the J gene TRBJ1-5; the D is unclear. The CDR3 runs to 13 residues. Germline V CDR1 and CDR2: SGHRS, YFSETQ. Trimming pared 4 bases from V and 5 bases from J, leaving 10 bases between. CDR3 loop: CASSLSGDQPQHF. The DNA for the CDR3 is TGCGCCAGCAGCCTTTCAGGTGATCAGCCCCAGCATTTT.

The chain couples TRBV5-4 to TRBJ1-1, with 11 bases matching TRBD1. Germline CDR1 reads SGHNT; CDR2 reads YYREEE (reference sequence). V trimming: 3 bases; J trimming: 9 bases; junction bases outside the gene matches: 4. The CDR3 is made up of 13 amino acids. CDR3 protein: CASSSDRGRKAFF. The CDR3 region has the DNA TGTGCCAGCAGCTCGGACAGGGGGCGGAAAGCTTTCTTT.

The chain combines TRBV2 with TRBJ1-6; D gene ambiguous. Germline assignment: CDR1 SNHLY and CDR2 FYNNEI. Trimming removed 4 bases from V and 3 bases from J, with 16 bases in between. The CDR3 consists of 17 residues. This chain's CDR3 is CASSGASITVYNSPLHF. The CDR3 DNA reads TGTGCCAGCAGTGGGGCCTCGATCACCGTCTATAATTCACCCCTCCACTTT.